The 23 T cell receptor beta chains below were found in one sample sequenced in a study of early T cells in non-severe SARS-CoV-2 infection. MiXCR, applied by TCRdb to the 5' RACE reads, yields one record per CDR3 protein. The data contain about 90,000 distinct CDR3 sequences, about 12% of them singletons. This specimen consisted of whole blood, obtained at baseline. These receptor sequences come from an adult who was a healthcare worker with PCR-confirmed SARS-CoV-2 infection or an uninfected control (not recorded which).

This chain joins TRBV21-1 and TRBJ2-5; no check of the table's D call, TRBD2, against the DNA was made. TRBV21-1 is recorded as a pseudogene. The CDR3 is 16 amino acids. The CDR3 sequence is CASSKETSSFQETQYF. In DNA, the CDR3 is TGTGCCAGCAGCAAAGAGACTAGCAGTTTCCAAGAGACCCAGTACTTC.

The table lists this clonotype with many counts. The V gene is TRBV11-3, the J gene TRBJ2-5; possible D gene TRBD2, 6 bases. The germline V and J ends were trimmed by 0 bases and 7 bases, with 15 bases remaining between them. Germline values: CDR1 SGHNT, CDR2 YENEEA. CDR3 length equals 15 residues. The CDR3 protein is CASSLEVAGLGTQYF. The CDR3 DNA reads TGTGCCAGCAGCTTAGAAGTTGCGGGATTGGGGACCCAGTACTTC.

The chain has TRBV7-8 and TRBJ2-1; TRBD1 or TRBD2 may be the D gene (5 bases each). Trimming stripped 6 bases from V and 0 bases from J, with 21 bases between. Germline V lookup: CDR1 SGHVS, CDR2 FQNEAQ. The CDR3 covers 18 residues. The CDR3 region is CASSPDGVGVSSYNEQFF. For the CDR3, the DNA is TGTGCCAGCAGTCCAGACGGGGTAGGGGTGAGCTCCTACAATGAGCAGTTCTTC.

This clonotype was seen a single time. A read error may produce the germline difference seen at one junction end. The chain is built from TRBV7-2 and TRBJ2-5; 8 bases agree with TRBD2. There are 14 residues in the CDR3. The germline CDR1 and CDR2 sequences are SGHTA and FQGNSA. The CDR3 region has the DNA TGTGCCAACAGCCTTAGCGGGGCCGGGGAGACCCAGTACTTC. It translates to CANSLSGAGETQYF.

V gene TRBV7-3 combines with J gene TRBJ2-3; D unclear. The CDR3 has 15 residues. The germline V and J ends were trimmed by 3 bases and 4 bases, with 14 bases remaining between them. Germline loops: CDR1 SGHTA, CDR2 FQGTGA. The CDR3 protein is CASSFSSMSADTQYF. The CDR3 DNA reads TGTGCCAGCAGCTTCAGCTCCATGTCCGCAGATACGCAGTATTTT. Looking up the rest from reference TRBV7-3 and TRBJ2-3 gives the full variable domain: GAGVSQTPSNKVTEKGKYVELRCDPISGHTALYWYRQSLGQGPEFLIYFQGTGAADDSGLPNDRFFAVRPEGSVSTLKIQRTERGDSAVYLCASSFSSMSADTQYFGPGTRLTVL.

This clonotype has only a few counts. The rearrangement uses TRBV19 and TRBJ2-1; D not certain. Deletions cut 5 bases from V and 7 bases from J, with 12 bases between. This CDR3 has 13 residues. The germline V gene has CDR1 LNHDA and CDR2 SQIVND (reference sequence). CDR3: CASSARPLNEQFF. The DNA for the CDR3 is TGTGCCAGTAGTGCCCGCCCTCTTAATGAGCAGTTCTTC.

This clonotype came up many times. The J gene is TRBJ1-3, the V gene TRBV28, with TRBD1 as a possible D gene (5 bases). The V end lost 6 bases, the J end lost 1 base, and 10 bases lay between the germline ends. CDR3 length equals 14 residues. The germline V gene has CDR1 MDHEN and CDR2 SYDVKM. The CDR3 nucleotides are TGTGCCAGCAGCTTCGACAGTTCTGGAAACACCATATATTTT. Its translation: CASSFDSSGNTIYF.

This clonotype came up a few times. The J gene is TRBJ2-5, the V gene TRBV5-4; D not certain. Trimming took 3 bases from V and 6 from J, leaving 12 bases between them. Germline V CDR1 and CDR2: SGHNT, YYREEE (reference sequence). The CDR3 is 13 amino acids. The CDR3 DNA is TGTGCCAGCAGCTCCCCGACCGGAAAGACCCAGTACTTC. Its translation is CASSSPTGKTQYF.

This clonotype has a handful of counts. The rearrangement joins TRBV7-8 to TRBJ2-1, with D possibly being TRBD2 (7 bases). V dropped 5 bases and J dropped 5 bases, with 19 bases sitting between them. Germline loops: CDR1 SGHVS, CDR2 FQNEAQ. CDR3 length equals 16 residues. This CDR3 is CASSPRGGGADNEQFF. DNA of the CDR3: TGTGCCAGCAGCCCAAGGGGGGGCGGGGCCGACAATGAGCAGTTCTTC.

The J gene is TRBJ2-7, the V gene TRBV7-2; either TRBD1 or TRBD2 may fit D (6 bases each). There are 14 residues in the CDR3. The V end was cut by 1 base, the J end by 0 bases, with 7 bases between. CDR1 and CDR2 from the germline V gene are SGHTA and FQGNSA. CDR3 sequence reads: CASSLGGASYEQYF. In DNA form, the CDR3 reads TGTGCCAGCAGCTTAGGGGGGGCCTCCTACGAGCAGTACTTC.

The CDR3, as DNA: TGTGCCAGCAGTTTTGACAATCTTGAAGCTTTCTTT. This sequence encodes CASSFDNLEAFF. This chain joins TRBV12-3 or TRBV12-4 and TRBJ1-1; no reliable D call. Trimming cost V 3 bases and J 7 bases, with 9 bases left between them. There are 12 residues in the CDR3.

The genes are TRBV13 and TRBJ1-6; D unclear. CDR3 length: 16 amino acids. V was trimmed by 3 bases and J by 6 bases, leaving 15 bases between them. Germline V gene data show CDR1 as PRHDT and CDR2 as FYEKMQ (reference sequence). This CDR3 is CASSFTLQEGNSPLHF. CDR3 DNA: TGTGCCAGCAGCTTTACCTTACAAGAGGGTAATTCACCCCTCCACTTT.

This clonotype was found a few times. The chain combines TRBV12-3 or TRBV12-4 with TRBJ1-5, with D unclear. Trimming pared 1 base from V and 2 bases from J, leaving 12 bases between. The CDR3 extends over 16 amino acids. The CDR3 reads CASSLEGLGGNQPQHF. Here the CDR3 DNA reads TGTGCCAGCAGTTTAGAGGGCCTTGGGGGCAATCAGCCCCAGCATTTT.

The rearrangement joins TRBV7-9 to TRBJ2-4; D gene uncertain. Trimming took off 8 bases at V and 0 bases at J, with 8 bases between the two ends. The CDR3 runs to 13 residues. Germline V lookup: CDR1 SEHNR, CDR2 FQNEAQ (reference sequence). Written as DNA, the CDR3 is TGTGCCAGCGGCGACCTAGCCAAAAACATTCAGTACTTC. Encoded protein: CASGDLAKNIQYF.

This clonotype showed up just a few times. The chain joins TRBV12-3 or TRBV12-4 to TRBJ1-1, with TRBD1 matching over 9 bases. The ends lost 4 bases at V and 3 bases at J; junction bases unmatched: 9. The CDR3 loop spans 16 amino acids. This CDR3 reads CASSSGTGFLDTEAFF. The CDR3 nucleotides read TGTGCCAGCAGTTCCGGGACAGGGTTTCTGGACACTGAAGCTTTCTTT.

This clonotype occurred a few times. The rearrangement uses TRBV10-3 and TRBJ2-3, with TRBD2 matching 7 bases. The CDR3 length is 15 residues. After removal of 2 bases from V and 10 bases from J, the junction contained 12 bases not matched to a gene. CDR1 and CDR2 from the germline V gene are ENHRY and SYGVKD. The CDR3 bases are TGTGCCATCAGTGAGGAGCCAGGGACCGGGGGGTCGCAGTATTTT. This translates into CAISEEPGTGGSQYF.

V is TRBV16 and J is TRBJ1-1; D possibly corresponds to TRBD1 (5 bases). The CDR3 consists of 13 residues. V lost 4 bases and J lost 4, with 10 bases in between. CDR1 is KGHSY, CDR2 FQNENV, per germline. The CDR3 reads CASSRFRGTEAFF. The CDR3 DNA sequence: TGTGCCAGCAGCCGCTTTAGGGGCACTGAAGCTTTCTTT.

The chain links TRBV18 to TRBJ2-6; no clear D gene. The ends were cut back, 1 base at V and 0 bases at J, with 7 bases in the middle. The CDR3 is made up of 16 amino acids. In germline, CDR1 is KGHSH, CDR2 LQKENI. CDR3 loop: CASSPQRSSGANVLTF. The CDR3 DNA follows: TGTGCCAGCTCACCACAACGCAGCTCTGGGGCCAACGTCCTGACTTTC. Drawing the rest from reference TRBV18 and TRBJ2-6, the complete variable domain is NAGVMQNPRHLVRRRGQEARLRCSPMKGHSHVYWYRQLPEEGLKFMVYLQKENIIDESGMPKERFSAEFPKEGPSILRIQQVVRGDSAAYFCASSPQRSSGANVLTFGAGSRLTVL.

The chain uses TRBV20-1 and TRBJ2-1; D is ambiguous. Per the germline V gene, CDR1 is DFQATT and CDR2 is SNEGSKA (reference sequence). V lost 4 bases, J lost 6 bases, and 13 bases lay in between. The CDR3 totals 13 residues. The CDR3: CSANLRRLNEQFF. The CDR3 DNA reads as TGCAGTGCTAACTTGCGGCGCCTCAATGAGCAGTTCTTC.

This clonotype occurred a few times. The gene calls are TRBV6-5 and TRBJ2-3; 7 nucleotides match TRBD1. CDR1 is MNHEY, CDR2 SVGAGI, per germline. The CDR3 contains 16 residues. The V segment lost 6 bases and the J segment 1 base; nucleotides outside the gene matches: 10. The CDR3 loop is CASRLTGTDRTDTQYF. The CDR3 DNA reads TGTGCCAGCAGATTAACCGGGACAGACCGCACAGATACGCAGTATTTT.

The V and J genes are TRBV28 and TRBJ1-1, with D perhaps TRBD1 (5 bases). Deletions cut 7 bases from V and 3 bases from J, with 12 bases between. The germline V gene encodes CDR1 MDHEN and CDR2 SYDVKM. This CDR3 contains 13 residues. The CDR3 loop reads CASTRVRDTEAFF. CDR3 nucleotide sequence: TGTGCCAGCACCAGGGTGCGGGACACTGAAGCTTTCTTT.

This CDR3 is CASSRLVGGAYGYTF. The CDR3 DNA reads TGTGCCAGCAGCCGCCTGGTCGGGGGAGCCTATGGCTACACCTTC. The chain joins TRBV5-6 to TRBJ1-2; TRBD1 might be the D (5 bases). This CDR3 region has 15 residues. V was clipped by 4 bases and J by 4 bases, with 17 bases between them. Germline values: CDR1 SGHDT, CDR2 YYEEEE.

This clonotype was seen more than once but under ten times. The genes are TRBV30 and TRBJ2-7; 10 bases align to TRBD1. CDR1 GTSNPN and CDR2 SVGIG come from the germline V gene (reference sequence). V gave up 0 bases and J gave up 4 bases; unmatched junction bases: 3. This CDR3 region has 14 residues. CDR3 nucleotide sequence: TGTGCCTGGAGTGTTGGGACAGGGGCATACGAGCAGTACTTC. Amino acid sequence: CAWSVGTGAYEQYF.